What follows are 2 T cell receptor beta chains derived from one specimen sequenced in a study of blood T cell repertoires in COVID-19 (dated by TCRdb to between 2020 and 2021). Library preparation used the immunoSEQ multiplex PCR assay. In its TCRdb copy, this immuneACCESS table keeps in-frame sequences only and misses some clones. Where compared with another copy, unresolved V genes explain less than half of these, and the others have no known cause. The sample table holds roughly 250,000 clones, of which around four fifths were seen once. The ten largest clones represent 5.5% to 8% of the sample. The specimen was peripheral blood. Receptors originate from an older woman with active or convalescent COVID-19.

The J gene is TRBJ2-7, the V gene TRBV5-1; 7 bases fit TRBD2. The V gene end was trimmed by 4 bases and the J gene end by 4 bases; junction bases not matched to a gene: 11. CDR1 SGHRS and CDR2 YFSETQ come from the germline V gene. The length of the CDR3 is 15 residues. The CDR3 protein is CASSVGTTWTYEQYF. The CDR3 DNA reads as TGCGCCAGCAGCGTGGGGACTACCTGGACTTACGAGCAGTACTTC. Full variable domain (remainder filled in from reference TRBV5-1 and TRBJ2-7): KAGVTQTPRYLIKTRGQQVTLSCSPISGHRSVSWYQQTPGQGLQFLFEYFSETQRNKGNFPGRFSGRQFSNSRSEMNVSTLELGDSALYLCASSVGTTWTYEQYFGPGTRLTVT.

This rearrangement joins TRBV24-1 to TRBJ2-1; 14 positions agree with TRBD2. The CDR3 runs to 22 residues. Germline CDR1 KGHDR, CDR2 SFDVKD. V lost 0 bases to trimming and J lost 2 bases; unmatched junction nucleotides: 14. This chain's CDR3 is CATSDLPLAGTSGSGTYNEQFF. The CDR3 DNA sequence: TGTGCCACCAGTGATTTGCCCCTCGCTGGGACTAGCGGGAGTGGCACCTACAATGAGCAGTTCTTC.